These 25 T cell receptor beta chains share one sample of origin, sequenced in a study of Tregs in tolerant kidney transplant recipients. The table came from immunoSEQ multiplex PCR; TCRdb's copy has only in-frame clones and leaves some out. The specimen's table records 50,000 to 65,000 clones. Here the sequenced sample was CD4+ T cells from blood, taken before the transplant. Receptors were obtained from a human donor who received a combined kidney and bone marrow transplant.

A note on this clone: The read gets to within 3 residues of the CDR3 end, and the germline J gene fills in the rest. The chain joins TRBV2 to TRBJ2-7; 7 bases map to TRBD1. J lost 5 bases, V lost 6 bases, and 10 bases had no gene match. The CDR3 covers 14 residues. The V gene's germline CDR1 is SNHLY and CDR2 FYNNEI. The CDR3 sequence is CASSGDRARNEQYF. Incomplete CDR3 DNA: TGTGCCAGCAGCGGTGACAGGGCGAGGAACGAG.

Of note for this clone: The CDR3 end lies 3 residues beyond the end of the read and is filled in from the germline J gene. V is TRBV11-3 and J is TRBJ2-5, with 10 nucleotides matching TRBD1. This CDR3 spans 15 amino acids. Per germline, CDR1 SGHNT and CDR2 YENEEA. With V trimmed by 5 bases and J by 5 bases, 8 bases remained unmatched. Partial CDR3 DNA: TGTGCCAGCAGCCAGGGACAGGGGTCAGGGGAGACC. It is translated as CASSQGQGSGET. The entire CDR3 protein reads CASSQGQGSGETQYF.

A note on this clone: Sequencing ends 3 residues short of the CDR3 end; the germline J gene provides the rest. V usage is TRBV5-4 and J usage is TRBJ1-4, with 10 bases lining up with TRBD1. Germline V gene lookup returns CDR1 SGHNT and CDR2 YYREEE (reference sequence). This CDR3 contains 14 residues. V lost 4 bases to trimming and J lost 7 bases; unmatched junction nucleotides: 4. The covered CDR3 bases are TGTGCCAGCAGCAGACAGGGGGCTGGTGAAAAA. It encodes CASSRQGAGEK. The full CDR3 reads CASSRQGAGEKLFF.

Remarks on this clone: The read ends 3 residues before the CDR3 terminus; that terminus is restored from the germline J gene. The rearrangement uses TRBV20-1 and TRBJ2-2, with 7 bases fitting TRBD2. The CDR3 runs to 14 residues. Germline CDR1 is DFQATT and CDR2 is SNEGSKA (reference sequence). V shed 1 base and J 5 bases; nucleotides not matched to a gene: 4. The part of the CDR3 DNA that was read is TGCAGTGCTAGAGCCTCTAGCGGAACCGGGGAG. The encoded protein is CSARASSGTGE. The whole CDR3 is CSARASSGTGELFF.

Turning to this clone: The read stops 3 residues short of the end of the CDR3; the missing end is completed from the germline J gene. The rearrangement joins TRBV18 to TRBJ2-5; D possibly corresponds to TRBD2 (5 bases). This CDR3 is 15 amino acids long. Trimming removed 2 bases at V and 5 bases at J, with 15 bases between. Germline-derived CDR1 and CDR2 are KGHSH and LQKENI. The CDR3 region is CASSPGTTSGETQYF. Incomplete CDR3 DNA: TGTGCCAGCTCACCAGGCACAACGAGCGGTGAGACC.

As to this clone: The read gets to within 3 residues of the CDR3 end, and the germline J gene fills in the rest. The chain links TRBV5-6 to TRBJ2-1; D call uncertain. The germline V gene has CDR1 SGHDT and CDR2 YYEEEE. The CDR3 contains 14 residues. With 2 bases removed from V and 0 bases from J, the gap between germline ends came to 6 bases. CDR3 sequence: CASSLGSSYNEQFF. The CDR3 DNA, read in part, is TGTGCCAGCAGCTTAGGCAGCTCCTACAATGAG. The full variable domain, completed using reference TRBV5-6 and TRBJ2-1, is DAGVTQSPTHLIKTRGQQVTLRCSPKSGHDTVSWYQQALGQGPQFIFQYYEEEERQRGNFPDRFSGHQFPNYSSELNVNALLLGDSALYLCASSLGSSYNEQFFGPGTRLTVL.

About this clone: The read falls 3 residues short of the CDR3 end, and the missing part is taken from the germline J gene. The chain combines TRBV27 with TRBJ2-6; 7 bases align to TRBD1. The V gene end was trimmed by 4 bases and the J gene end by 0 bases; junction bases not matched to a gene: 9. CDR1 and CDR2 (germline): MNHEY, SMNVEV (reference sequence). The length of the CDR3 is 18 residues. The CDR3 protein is CASSSPGQKRSGANVLTF. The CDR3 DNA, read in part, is TGTGCCAGCAGTTCACCGGGACAGAAGCGCTCTGGGGCCAACGTC.

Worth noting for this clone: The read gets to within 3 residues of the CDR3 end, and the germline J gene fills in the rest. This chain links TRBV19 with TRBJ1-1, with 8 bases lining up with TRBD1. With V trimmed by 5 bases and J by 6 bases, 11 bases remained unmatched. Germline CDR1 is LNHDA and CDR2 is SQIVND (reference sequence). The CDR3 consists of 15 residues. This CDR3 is CASSALDRDSAEAFF. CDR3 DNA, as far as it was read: TGTGCCAGTAGTGCCCTGGACAGGGATTCGGCTGAA.

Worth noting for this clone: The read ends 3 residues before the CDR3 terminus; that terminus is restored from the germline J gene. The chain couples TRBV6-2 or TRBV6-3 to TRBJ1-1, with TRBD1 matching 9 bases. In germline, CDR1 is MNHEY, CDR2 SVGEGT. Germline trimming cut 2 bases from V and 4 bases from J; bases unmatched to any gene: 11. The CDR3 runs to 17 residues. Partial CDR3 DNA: TGTGCCAGCAGTTACCGGGGGACAGGGCCGAGGAGCACTGAA. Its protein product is CASSYRGTGPRSTE. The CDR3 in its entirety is CASSYRGTGPRSTEAFF.

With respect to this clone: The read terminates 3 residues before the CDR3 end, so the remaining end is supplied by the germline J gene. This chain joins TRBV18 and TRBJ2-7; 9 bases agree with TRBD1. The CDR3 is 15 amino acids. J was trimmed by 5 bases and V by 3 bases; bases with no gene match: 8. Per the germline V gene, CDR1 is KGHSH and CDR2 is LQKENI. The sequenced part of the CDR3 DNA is TGTGCCAGCTCACCTCTCGGGACAGGGAGTCACGAG. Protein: CASSPLGTGSHE. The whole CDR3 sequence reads CASSPLGTGSHEQYF.

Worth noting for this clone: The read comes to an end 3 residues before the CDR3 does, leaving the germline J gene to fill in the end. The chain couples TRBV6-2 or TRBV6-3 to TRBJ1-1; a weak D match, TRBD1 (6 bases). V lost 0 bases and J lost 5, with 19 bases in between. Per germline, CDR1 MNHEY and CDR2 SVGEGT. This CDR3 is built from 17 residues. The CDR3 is CASSYSRKPQGRTEAFF. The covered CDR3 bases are TGTGCCAGCAGTTACTCGAGAAAACCCCAGGGGAGAACTGAA.

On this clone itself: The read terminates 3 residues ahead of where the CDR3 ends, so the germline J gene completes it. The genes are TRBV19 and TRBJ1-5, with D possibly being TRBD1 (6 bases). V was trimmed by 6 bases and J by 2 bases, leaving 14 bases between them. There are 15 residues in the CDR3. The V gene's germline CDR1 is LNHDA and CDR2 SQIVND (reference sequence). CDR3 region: CASSTRGGGNQPQHF. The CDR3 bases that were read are TGTGCCAGTAGCACCAGAGGGGGAGGCAATCAGCCC. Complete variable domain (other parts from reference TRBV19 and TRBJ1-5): DGGITQSPKYLFRKEGQNVTLSCEQNLNHDAMYWYRQDPGQGLRLIYYSQIVNDFQKGDIAEGYSVSREKKESFPLTVTSAQKNPTAFYLCASSTRGGGNQPQHFGDGTRLSIL.

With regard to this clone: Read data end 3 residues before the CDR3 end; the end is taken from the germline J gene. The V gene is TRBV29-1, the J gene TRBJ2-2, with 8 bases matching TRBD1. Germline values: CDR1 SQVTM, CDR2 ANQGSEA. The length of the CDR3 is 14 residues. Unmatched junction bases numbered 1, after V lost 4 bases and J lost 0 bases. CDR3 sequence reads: CSVADRANTGELFF. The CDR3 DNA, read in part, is TGCAGCGTTGCGGACAGGGCGAACACCGGGGAG.

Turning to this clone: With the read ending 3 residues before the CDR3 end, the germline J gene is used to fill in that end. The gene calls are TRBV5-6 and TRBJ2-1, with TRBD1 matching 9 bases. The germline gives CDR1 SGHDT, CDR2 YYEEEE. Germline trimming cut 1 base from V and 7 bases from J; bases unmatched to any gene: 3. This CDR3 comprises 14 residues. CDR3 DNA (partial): TGTGCCAGCAGCTTGCCGGGACAGGGAAATGAG. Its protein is CASSLPGQGNE. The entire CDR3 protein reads CASSLPGQGNEQFF.

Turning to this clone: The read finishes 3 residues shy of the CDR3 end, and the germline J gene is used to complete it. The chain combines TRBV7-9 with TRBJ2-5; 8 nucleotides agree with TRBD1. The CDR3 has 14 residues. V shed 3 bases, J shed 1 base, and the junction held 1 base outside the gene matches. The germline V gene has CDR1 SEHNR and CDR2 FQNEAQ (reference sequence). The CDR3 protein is CASSLDRAQETQYF. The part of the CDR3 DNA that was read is TGTGCCAGCAGCTTGGACAGGGCCCAAGAGACC.

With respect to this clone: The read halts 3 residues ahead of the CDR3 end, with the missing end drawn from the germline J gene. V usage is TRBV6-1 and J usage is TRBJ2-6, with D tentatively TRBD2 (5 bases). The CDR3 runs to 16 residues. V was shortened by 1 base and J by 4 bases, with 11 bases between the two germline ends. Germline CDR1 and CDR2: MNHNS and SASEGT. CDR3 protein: CASSEVGGGGANVLTF. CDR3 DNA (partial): TGTGCCAGCAGTGAAGTCGGAGGCGGAGGGGCCAACGTC.

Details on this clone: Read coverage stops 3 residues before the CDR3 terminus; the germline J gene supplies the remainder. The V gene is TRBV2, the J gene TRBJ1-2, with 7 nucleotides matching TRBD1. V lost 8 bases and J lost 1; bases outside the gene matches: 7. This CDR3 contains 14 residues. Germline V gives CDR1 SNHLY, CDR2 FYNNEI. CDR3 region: CASGRQGGNYGYTF. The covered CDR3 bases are TGTGCCAGCGGCCGACAGGGCGGTAACTATGGC.

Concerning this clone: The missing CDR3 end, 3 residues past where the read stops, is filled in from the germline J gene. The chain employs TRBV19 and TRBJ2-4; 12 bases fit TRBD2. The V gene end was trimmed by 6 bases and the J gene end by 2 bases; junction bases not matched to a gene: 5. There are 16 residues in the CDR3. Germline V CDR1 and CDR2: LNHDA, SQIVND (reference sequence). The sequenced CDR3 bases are TGTGCCAGTAGATCTAGCGGGAGGGTGACCAAAAACATT. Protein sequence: CASRSSGRVTKNI. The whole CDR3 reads CASRSSGRVTKNIQYF.

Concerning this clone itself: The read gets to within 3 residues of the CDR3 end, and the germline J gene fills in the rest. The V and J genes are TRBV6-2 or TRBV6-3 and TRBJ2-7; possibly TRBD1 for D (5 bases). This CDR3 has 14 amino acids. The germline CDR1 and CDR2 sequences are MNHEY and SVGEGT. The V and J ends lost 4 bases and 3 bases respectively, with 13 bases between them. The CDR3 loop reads CASSLQGGFYEQYF. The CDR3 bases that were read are TGTGCCAGCAGTTTGCAGGGTGGGTTCTACGAG.

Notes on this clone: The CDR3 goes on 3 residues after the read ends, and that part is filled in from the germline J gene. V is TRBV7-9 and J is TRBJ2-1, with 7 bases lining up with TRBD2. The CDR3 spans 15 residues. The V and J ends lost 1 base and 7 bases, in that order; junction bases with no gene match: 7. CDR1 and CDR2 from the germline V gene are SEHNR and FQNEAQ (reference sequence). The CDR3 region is CASSLVGGVVNEQFF. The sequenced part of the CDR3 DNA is TGTGCCAGCAGCTTAGTGGGAGGGGTCGTGAATGAG.

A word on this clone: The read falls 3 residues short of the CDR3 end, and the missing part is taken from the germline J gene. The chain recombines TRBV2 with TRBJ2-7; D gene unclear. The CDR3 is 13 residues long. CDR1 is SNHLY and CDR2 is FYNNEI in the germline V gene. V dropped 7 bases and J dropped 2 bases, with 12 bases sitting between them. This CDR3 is CASTIPRTYEQYF. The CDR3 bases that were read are TGTGCCAGCACAATCCCCAGGACCTACGAG.

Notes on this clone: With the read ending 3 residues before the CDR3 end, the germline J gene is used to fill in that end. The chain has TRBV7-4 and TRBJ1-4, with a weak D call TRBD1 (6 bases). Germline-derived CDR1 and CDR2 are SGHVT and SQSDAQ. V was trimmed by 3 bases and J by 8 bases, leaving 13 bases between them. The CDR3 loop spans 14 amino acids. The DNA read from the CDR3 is TGTGCCAGCAGCTTCCCGCGGGGGCACGAAAAA. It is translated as CASSFPRGHEK. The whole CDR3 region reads CASSFPRGHEKLFF. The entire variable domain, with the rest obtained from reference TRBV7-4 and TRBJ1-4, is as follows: GAGVSQSPRYKVAKRGRDVALRCDSISGHVTLYWYRQTLGQGSEVLTYSQSDAQRDKSGRPSGRFSAERPERSVSTLKIQRTEQGDSAVYLCASSFPRGHEKLFFGSGTQLSVL.

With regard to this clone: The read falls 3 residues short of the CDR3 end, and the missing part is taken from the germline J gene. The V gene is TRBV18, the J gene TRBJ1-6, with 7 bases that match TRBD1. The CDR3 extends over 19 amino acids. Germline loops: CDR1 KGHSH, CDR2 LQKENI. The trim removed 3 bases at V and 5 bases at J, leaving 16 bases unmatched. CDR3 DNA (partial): TGTGCCAGCTCACCGTTCCCGGGACAGAAGCGGCCTCATAATTCACCC. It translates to CASSPFPGQKRPHNSP. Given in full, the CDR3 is CASSPFPGQKRPHNSPLHF.

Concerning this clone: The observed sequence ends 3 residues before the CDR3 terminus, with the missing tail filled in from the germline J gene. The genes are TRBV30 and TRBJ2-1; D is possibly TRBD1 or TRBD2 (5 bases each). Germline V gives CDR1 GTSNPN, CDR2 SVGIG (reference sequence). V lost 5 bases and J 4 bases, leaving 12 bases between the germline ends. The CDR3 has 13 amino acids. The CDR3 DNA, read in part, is TGTGCCTGGGAACTTGAGGGGTACAATGAG. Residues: CAWELEGYNE. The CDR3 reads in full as CAWELEGYNEQFF.

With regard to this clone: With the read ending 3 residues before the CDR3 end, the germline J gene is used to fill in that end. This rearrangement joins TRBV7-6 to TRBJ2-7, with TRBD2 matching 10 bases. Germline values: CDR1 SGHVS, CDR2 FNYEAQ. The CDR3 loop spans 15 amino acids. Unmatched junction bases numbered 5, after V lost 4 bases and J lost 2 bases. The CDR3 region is CASSSGLAAAYEQYF. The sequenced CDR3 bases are TGTGCCAGCAGCTCCGGACTAGCGGCTGCCTACGAG.